This T cell receptor beta chain came from a study of OX40 agonist ivuxolimab in advanced cancers. Study-wide context: Patients got intravenous ivuxolimab at 0.01 to 10 mg/kg every 2 weeks. General study results and limits: Patients who responded partially at 0.1-3.0 mg/kg showed clonal expansion ranking among the lowest.

The germline V gene has CDR1 SNHLY and CDR2 FYNNEI. This CDR3 spans 13 amino acids. Trimming cost V 5 bases and J 9 bases; bases outside gene matches: 7. To note about this clone: Its antigen is not identified.

Method: immunoSEQ multiplex PCR; TCRdb's copy keeps in-frame clones and lacks some. The table lists roughly 93,000 clones, roughly four fifths of them singletons. This specimen consisted of CD4+ or CD8+ T cells sorted from blood, obtained in a trial of the OX40 agonist ivuxolimab. The rearrangement joins TRBV2 to TRBJ2-1, with TRBD2 identical over 7 bases. The origin of this receptor is an adult with an advanced solid tumor such as melanoma, head and neck, liver or kidney cancer. This CDR3 reads CASSSTREGEQFF. The DNA of the CDR3 is TGTGCCAGCAGTAGTACCAGGGAGGGTGAGCAGTTCTTC.